This T cell receptor beta chain was sequenced for a study of shared clonotypes between healthy human individuals. Notes on the study in general: Shared clonotypes across all four donors exceeded non-shared ones in generation probability. Four donors held roughly 5% of naive CD4 clonotypes in common.

Germline V CDR1 and CDR2: LNHNV, YYDKDF (reference sequence). The CDR3 consists of 16 residues. The V and J ends lost 0 bases and 7 bases, in that order; junction bases with no gene match: 3. Measured with immunoSEQ multiplex PCR; TCRdb has only the in-frame clones, and not every one. The table includes 300,000 to 350,000 clones, less than 85% detected once. As concerns this clone: Its antigen is still unknown.

Sequenced sample: memory CD4+ T cells sorted from blood. Documented subset: CD45RA-negative fraction. The TCR was taken from a man aged 25-45 years in good health. This rearrangement joins TRBV15 to TRBJ2-7; 16 bases agree with TRBD2. The CDR3 reads CATSRDPGLAGGEQYF. CDR3 in DNA: TGTGCCACCAGCAGAGACCCGGGACTAGCGGGAGGGGAGCAGTACTTC.